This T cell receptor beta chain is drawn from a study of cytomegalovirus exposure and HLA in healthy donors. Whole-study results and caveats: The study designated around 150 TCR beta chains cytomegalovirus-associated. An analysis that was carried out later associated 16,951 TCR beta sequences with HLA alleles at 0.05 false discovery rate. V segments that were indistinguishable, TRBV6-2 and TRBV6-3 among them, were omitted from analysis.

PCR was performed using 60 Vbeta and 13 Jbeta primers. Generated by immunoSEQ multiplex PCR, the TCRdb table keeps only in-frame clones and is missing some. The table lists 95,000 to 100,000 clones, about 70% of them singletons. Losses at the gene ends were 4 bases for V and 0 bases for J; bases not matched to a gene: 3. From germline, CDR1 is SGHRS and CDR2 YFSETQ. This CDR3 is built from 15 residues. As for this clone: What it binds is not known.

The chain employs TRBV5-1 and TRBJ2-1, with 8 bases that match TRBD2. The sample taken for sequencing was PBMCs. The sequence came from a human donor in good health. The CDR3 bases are TGCGCCAGCAGCACGGGGACTAGCTCCTACAATGAGCAGTTCTTC. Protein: CASSTGTSSYNEQFF.